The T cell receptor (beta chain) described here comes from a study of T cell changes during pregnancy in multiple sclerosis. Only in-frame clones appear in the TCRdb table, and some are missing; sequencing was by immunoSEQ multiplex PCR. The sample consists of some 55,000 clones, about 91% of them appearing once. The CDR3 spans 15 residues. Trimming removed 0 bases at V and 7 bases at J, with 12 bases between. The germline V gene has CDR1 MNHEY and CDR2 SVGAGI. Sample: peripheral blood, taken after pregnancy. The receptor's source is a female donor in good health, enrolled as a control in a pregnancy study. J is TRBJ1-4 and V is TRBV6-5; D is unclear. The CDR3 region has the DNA TGTGCCAGCAGTTACTCGAGGTCGCGGGGTGAAAAACTGTTTTTT. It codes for CASSYSRSRGEKLFF.